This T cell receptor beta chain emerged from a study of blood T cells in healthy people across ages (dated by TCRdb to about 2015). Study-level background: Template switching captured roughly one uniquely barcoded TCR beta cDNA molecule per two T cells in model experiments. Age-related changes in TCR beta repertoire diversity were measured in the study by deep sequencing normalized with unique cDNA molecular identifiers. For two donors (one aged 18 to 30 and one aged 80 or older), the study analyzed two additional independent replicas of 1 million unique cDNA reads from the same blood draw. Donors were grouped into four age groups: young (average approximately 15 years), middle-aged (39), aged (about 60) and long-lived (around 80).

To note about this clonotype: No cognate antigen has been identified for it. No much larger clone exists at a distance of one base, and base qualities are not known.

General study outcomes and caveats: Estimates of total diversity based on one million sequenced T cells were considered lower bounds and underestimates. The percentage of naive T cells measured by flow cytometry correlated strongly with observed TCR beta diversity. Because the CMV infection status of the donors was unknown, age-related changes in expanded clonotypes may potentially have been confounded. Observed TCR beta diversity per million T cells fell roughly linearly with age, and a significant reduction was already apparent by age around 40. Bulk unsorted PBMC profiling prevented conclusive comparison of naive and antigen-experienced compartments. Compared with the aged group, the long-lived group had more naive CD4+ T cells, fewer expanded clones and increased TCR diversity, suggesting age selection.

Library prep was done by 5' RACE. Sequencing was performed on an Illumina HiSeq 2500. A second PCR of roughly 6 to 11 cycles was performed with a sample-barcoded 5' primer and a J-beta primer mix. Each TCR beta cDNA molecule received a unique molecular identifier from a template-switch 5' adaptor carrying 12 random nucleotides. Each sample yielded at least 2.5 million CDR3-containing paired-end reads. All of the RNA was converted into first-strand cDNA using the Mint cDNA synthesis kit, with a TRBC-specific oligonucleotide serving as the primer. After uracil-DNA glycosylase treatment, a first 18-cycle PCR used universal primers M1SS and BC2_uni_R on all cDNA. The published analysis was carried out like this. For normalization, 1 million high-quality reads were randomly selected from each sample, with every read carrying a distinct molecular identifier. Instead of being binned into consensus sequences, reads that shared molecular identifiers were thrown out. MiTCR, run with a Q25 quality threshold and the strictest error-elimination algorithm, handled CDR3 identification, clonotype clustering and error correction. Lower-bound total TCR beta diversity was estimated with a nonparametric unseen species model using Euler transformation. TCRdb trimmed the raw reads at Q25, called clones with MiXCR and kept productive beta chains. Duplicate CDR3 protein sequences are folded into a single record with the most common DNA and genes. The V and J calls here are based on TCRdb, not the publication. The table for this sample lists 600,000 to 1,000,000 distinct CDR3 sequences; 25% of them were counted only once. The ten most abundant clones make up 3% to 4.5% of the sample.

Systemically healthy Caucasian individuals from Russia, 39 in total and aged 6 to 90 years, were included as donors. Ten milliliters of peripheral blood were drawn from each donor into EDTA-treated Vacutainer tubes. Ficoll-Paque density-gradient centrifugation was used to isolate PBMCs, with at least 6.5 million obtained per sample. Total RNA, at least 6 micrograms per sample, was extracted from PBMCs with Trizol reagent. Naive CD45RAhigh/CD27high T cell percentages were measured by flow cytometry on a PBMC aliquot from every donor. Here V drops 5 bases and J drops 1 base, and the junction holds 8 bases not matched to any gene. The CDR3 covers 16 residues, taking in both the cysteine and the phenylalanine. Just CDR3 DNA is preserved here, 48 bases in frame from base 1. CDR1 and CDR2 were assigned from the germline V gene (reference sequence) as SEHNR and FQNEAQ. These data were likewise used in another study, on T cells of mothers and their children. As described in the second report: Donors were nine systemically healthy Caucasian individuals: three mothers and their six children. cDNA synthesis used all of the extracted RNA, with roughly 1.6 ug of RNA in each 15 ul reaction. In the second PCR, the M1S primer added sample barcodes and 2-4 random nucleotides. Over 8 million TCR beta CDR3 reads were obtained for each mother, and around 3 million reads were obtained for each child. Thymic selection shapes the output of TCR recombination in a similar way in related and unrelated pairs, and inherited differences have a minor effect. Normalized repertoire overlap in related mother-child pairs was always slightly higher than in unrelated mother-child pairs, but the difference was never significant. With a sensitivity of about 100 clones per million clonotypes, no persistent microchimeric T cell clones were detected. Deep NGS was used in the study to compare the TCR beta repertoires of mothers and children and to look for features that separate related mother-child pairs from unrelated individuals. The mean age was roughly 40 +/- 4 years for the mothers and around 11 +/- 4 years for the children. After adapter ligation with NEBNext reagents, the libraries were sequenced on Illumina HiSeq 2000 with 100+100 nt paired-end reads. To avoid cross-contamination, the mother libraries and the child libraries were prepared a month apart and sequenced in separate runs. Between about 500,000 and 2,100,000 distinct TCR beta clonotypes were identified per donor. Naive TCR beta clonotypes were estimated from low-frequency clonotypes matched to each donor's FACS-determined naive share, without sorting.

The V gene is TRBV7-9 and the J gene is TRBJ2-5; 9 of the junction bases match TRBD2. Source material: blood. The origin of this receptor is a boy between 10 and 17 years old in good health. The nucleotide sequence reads TGTGCCAGCAGCCTGAACGTAGCGGGGGCCCAAGAGACCCAGTACTTC. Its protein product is CASSLNVAGAQETQYF. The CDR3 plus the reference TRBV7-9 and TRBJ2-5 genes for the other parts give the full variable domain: DTGVSQNPRHKITKRGQNVTFRCDPISEHNRLYWYRQTLGQGPEFLTYFQNEAQLEKSRLLSDRFSAERPKGSFSTLEIQRTEQGDSAMYLCASSLNVAGAQETQYFGPGTRLLVL.